The rows below give T cell receptor beta chains drawn from one sample of a study of human T cells and chemical hapten exposure. TCRdb analysed the RACE reads with MiXCR anew, one entry per CDR3 protein. The table shows roughly 50,000 distinct CDR3 sequences, with over 9% occurring only once. The sequencing used whole blood, collected in connection with sensitization to the hapten diphenylcyclopropenone (DPC). The receptors derive from a man aged 40-49 years with alopecia areata. Some clones in this sample may be carry-over from other donors' samples. Each CDR3 is given with its conserved first and last residue. D genes are given only for firm matches. Only part of the rows carry a size: once, few, many, or a class if the clone is expanded.

many,TRBV28,TRBJ1-4,11,TRBD1,CASSSDRELFF,TGTGCCAGCAGTTCGGACAGGGAACTGTTTTTT
few,TRBV20-1,TRBJ1-5,12,-,CSAGTENQPQHF,TGCAGCGCCGGGACGGAAAATCAGCCCCAGCATTTT
few,TRBV28,TRBJ2-7,10,-,CASSLDEQYF,TGTGCCAGCAGTTTGGACGAGCAGTACTTC
few,TRBV7-2,TRBJ1-5,14,-,CASSLSQFNQPQHF,TGTGCCAGCAGCTTGTCACAGTTCAATCAGCCCCAGCATTTT
few,TRBV28,TRBJ1-1,11,-,CASIRVAEAFF,TGTGCCAGCATACGTGTCGCTGAAGCTTTCTTT
few,TRBV5-4,TRBJ2-5,13,-,CASTDGQEETQYF,TGTGCCAGCACCGACGGACAAGAAGAGACCCAGTACTTC
few,TRBV19,TRBJ2-6,21,TRBD2,CASSISSLSTSGRPGANVLTF,TGTGCCAGTAGTATTTCATCCCTATCCACTAGCGGGAGACCTGGGGCCAACGTCCTGACTTTC
many,TRBV12-3/TRBV12-4,TRBJ2-7,15,TRBD1,CASSLRGQGASEQYF,TGTGCCAGCAGTTTAAGGGGACAGGGGGCGTCCGAGCAGTACTTC
many,TRBV4-2,TRBJ2-2,15,TRBD2,CASSQEGLVAGELFF,TGTGCCAGCAGCCAAGAGGGACTAGTTGCCGGGGAGCTGTTTTTT
-,TRBV7-6,TRBJ2-7,21,TRBD2,CASSPRPPQLWTSGFSYEQYF,TGTGCCAGCAGCCCCCGACCCCCCCAACTCTGGACTAGCGGGTTCTCCTACGAGCAGTACTTC
few,TRBV3-1,TRBJ2-1,13,-,CASSQEPGNEQFF,TGTGCCAGCAGCCAAGAACCCGGAAATGAGCAGTTCTTC
few,TRBV7-9,TRBJ2-1,15,TRBD2,CASSPWTSVNNEQFF,TGTGCCAGCAGCCCCTGGACTAGCGTAAACAATGAGCAGTTCTTC
few,TRBV3-1,TRBJ2-3,15,-,CASSQGTVGTDTQYF,TGTGCCAGCAGCCAAGGGACAGTTGGAACAGATACGCAGTATTTT
many,TRBV12-3/TRBV12-4,TRBJ1-2,13,-,CASQRVGNYGYTF,TGTGCCAGCCAGAGGGTCGGGAACTATGGCTACACCTTC
few,TRBV7-9,TRBJ1-3,16,-,CASSHVERGTGNTIYF,TGTGCCAGCAGCCACGTTGAGCGGGGGACTGGAAACACCATATATTTT
-,TRBV28,TRBJ2-1,15,TRBD2,CASSGQRGGYNEQFF,TGTGCCAGCAGTGGGCAGCGGGGGGGATACAATGAGCAGTTCTTC
many,TRBV18,TRBJ2-7,13,-,CASSPSSGYEQYF,TGTGCCAGCTCACCCTCGTCCGGCTACGAGCAGTACTTC
-,TRBV28,TRBJ2-2,16,TRBD1,CASSGYRGREIRELFF,TGTGCCAGCAGCGGCTACAGGGGAAGAGAGATTCGGGAGCTGTTTTTT